Reported below is one T cell receptor beta chain. This sample is part of a study of blood T cell repertoires in COVID-19. Background on the study: T cells, B-cell-depleted T cells, or PBMCs provided the cDNA or gDNA that served as material.

The protocol was immunoSEQ multiplex PCR, while the TCRdb copy is restricted to in-frame clones and leaves out a portion. This sample has roughly 43,000 clones, with less than 70% found just once. The germline gives CDR1 SSHAT, CDR2 FNYEAQ (reference sequence). The CDR3 has 14 residues. V lost 5 bases to trimming and J lost 6 bases, with 15 bases between them. Sequences were obtained from peripheral blood. The rearrangement uses TRBV7-7 and TRBJ2-3; maybe TRBD1 (6 bases). This sequence was found in an elderly man with acute or convalescent COVID-19. The CDR3 coding sequence is TGTGCCAGCAGCCCCATCCAGGGGTTTGATACGCAGTATTTT. Protein: CASSPIQGFDTQYF.